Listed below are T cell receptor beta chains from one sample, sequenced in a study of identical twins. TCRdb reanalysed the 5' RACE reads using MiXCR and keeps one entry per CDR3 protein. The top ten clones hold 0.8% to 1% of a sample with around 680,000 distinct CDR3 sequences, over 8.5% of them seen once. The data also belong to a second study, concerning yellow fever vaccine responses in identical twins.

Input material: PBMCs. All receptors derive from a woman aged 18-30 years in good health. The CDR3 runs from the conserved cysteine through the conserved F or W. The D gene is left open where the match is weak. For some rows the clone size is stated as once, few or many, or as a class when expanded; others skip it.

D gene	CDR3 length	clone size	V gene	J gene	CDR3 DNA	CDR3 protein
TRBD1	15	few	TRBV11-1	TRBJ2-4	TGTGCCAGCAGTCGGACAGGGGAATCCAAAAACATTCAGTACTTC	CASSRTGESKNIQYF
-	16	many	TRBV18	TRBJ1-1	TGTGCCAGCTCATCGAAGGGGGGTTGGGAAAGCACTGAAGCTTTCTTT	CASSSKGGWESTEAFF
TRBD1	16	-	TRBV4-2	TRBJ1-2	TGTGCCAGCAGCCACCTCCGGGACAGGGGTGACTATGGCTACACCTTC	CASSHLRDRGDYGYTF
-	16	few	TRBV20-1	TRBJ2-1	TGCAGTGCTAGAGCCCTCGCCAGCGGCACCCTCAATGAGCAGTTCTTC	CSARALASGTLNEQFF
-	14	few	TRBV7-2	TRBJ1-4	TGTGCCAGCAGCTTAGCGTCGAAGGGTGAAAAACTGTTTTTT	CASSLASKGEKLFF
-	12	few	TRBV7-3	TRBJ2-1	TGTGCCAGCAATCATCCGGGAGCTGAGCAGTTCTTC	CASNHPGAEQFF
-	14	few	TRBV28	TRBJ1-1	TGTGCCAGCAGTTTACTGGCGGCACCCGCGGGAGCTTTCTTT	CASSLLAAPAGAFF
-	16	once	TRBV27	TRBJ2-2	TGTGCCAGCAGTTTGATCCCTAGCGCAAGCACCGGGGAGCTGTTTTTT	CASSLIPSASTGELFF
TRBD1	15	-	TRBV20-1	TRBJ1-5	TGCAGTGCTAGAGGGGGACAGTTAAGCAATCAGCCCCAGCATTTT	CSARGGQLSNQPQHF
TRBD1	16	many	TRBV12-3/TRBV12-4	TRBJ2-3	TGTGCCAGCACCCCGGGGGCGGACAGGGCAAAACCTACGCAGTATTTT	CASTPGADRAKPTQYF
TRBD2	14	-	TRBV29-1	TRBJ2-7	TGCAGCGGCGGCGGGGCGGGGGGGAACTACGAGCAGTACTTC	CSGGGAGGNYEQYF
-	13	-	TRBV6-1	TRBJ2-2	TGTGCCAGCAGTGAAGATGGGACCGGGGAGCTGTTTTTT	CASSEDGTGELFF
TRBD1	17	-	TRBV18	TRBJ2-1	TGTGCCAGCTCACCACGGCAGGGGGTTGGCTCCTACAATGAGCAGTTCTTC	CASSPRQGVGSYNEQFF
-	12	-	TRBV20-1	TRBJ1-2	TGCAGTGCCCCCCCGGAAGACTATGGCTACACCTTC	CSAPPEDYGYTF
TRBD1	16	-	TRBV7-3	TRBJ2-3	TGTGCCAGCAGCTGGGGTCGGGACAGAAGCACAGATACGCAGTATTTT	CASSWGRDRSTDTQYF
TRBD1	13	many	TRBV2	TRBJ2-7	TGTGCCAGCAGTGGCCAGGGGGCGGGCGAGCAGTACTTC	CASSGQGAGEQYF
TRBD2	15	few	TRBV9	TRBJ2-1	TGTGCCAGCAGCGTAACGGGGGGGGCCTTGGATGAGCAGTTCTTC	CASSVTGGALDEQFF
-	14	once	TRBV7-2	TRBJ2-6	TGTGCCAGCAGCGCCCCCCGTGGGGCCAACGTCCTGACTTTC	CASSAPRGANVLTF
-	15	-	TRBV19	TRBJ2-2	TGTGCCATACCTCAACTAGTCTCGAACACCGGGGAGCTGTTTTTT	CAIPQLVSNTGELFF
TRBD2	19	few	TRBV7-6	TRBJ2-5	TGTGCCAGCAGCCTCCTAGTATGGGACCCCGGGACTAGCGAAAAGACCCAGTACTTC	CASSLLVWDPGTSEKTQYF
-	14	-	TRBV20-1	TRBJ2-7	TGCAGTGCTAAGCCAGTGGGGGCGTTATACGAGCAGTACTTC	CSAKPVGALYEQYF
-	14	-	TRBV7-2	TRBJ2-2	TGTGCCAGCAGTCGAATCCAGAACACCGGGGAGCTGTTTTTT	CASSRIQNTGELFF
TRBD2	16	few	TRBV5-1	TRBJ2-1	TGCGCCAGCAGCGGATCAGGACTAGCGTATTCAAATGAGCAGTTCTTC	CASSGSGLAYSNEQFF
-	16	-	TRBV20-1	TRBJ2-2	TGCAGTGCTAGAGATCTGGGAGCCGATGTCACCGGGGAGCTGTTTTTT	CSARDLGADVTGELFF
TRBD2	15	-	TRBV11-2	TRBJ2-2	TGTGCCAGCAGCTTTGGGGGGGTCACGACCGGGGAGCTGTTTTTT	CASSFGGVTTGELFF
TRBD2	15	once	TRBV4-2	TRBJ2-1	TGTGCCAGCAGCCAAACCCGCGGGCTAGCGGGGGCCACGGTCTTC	CASSQTRGLAGATVF
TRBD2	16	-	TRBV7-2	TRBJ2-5	TGTGCCAGCAGTCGTCGGGGACTAGCGGAGAAAGAGACCCAGTACTTC	CASSRRGLAEKETQYF
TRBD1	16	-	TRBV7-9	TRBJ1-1	TGTGCCAGCAGCTTCCCCCTCAGGGGGCGGAACACTGAAGCTTTCTTT	CASSFPLRGRNTEAFF
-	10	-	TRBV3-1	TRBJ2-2	TGTGCCATCGGGAGTGGGGAGCTGTTTTTT	CAIGSGELFF
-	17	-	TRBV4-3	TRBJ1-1	TGCGCCAGCAGCCAAGATTTAGCAGGGGAGGTGGACACTGAAGCTTTCTTT	CASSQDLAGEVDTEAFF
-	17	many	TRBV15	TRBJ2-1	TGTGCCACCAGCAGCCACTTGAGGGAGGCGTCCTACAATGAGCAGTTCTTC	CATSSHLREASYNEQFF
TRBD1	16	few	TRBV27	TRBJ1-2	TGTGCCAGCAGTTCCGGGCGGACAGGGGGCGGGTATGGCTACACCTTC	CASSSGRTGGGYGYTF
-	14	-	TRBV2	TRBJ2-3	TGTGCCAGCAGTGAATTCAGGGCGGGGGATACGCAGTATTTT	CASSEFRAGDTQYF
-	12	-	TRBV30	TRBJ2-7	TGTGCCTGGAGTGTTAGGGCGGGAGAGCAGTACTTC	CAWSVRAGEQYF
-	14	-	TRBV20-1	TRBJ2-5	TGCAGTGCTAGAACTAGCCTGGGCCAAGAGACCCAGTACTTC	CSARTSLGQETQYF
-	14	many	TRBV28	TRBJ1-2	TGTGCCAGCAGCTGGGGGGAAACGAACTATGGCTACACCTTC	CASSWGETNYGYTF
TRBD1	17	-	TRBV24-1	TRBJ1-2	TGTGCCACCAGTGACTTACCCGACAGGGCGAACAACTATGGCTACACCTTC	CATSDLPDRANNYGYTF
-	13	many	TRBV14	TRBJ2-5	TGTGCCAGCAGCCAATCCAGGCCGGGGACCCAGTACTTC	CASSQSRPGTQYF
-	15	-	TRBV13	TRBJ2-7	TGTGCCAGCAGAATGGGGAGGGGGGTGGCCTACGAGCAGTACTTC	CASRMGRGVAYEQYF